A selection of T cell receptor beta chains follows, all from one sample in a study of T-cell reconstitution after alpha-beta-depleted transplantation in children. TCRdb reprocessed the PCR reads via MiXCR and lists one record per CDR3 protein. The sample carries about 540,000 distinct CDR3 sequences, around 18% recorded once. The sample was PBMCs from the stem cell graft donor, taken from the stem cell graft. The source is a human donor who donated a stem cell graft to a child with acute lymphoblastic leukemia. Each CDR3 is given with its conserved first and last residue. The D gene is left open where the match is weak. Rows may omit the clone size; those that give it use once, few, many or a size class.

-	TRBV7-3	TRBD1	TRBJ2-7	CASSFNPGGLASYEQYF	TGTGCCAGCAGCTTTAACCCAGGGGGCCTCGCCTCCTACGAGCAGTACTTC
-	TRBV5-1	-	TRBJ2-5	CASSRWSKETQYF	TGCGCCAGCAGCCGATGGTCTAAAGAGACCCAGTACTTC
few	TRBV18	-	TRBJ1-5	CASSPGIHSNQPQHF	TGTGCCAGCTCACCAGGAATCCATAGCAATCAGCCCCAGCATTTT
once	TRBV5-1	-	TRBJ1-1	CASSLLSLITEAFF	TGCGCCAGCAGCTTGCTCAGCCTCATCACTGAAGCTTTCTTT
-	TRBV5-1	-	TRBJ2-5	CASSLDGTSGETQYF	TGCGCCAGCAGCTTGGATGGGACAAGTGGGGAGACCCAGTACTTC
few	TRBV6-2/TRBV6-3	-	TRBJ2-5	CASSYSRGIEETQYF	TGTGCCAGCAGTTACTCAAGAGGGATTGAAGAGACCCAGTACTTC
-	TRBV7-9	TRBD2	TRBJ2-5	CASSSGTSVYQETQYF	TGTGCCAGCAGCTCCGGGACTAGCGTCTACCAAGAGACCCAGTACTTC
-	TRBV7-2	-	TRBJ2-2	CASSLKLISGNTGELFF	TGTGCCAGCAGCTTAAAGCTTATTAGCGGGAACACCGGGGAGCTGTTTTTT
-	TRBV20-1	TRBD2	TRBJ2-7	CSASWLAGERRDEQYF	TGCAGTGCTAGCTGGCTAGCGGGAGAACGGCGCGACGAGCAGTACTTC
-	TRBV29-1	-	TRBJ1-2	CSAPTAKADRYGYTF	TGCAGCGCCCCAACGGCCAAGGCAGATCGCTATGGCTACACCTTC
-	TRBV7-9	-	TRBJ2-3	CASSLSVTDTQYF	TGTGCCAGCAGCTTATCGGTAACAGATACGCAGTATTTT
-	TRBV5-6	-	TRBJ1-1	CASSLVGGRGVTEAFF	TGTGCCAGCAGCTTGGTTGGCGGGCGTGGGGTCACTGAAGCTTTCTTT
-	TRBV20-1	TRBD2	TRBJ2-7	CSARDPRTSGSYEQYF	TGCAGTGCTAGAGATCCCCGGACTAGCGGGTCTTACGAGCAGTACTTC
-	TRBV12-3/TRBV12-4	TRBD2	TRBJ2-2	CASSLLTSGSNGELFF	TGTGCCAGCAGTCTACTGACTAGCGGGAGCAACGGGGAGCTGTTTTTT
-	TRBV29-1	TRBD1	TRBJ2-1	CSVMTGGGGEQFF	TGCAGCGTAATGACAGGGGGCGGGGGTGAGCAGTTCTTC
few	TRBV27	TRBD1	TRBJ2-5	CASSLTGGAETQYF	TGTGCCAGCAGTTTGACAGGGGGAGCGGAGACCCAGTACTTC
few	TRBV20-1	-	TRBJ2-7	CSARTEFYEQYF	TGCAGTGCTAGGACGGAATTCTACGAGCAGTACTTC
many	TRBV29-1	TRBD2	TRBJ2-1	CSSTGTSGNEQFF	TGCAGCAGCACCGGGACTAGCGGGAATGAGCAGTTCTTC
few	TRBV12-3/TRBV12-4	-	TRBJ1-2	CASSLSQGIGGYTF	TGTGCCAGCAGTTTATCTCAGGGGATTGGTGGCTACACCTTC
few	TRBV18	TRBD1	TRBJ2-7	CASSPQTGVGEQYF	TGTGCCAGCTCACCACAGACAGGGGTGGGCGAGCAGTACTTC
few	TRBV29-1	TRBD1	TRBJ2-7	CSASTGQGAYEQYF	TGCAGCGCCTCGACGGGACAGGGGGCCTACGAGCAGTACTTC
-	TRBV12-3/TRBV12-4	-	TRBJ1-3	CASSLRPGTTPGNTIYF	TGTGCCAGCAGTTTACGGCCAGGGACTACTCCTGGAAACACCATATATTTT
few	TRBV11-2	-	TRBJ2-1	CASSRTNEQFF	TGTGCCAGCAGCCGGACGAATGAGCAGTTCTTC
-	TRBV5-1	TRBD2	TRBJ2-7	CASIAGTTYEQYF	TGCGCCAGCATCGCCGGGACTACCTACGAGCAGTACTTC
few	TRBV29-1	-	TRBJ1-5	CSARGSHWEPQHF	TGCAGCGCTAGGGGGTCCCATTGGGAGCCCCAGCATTTT
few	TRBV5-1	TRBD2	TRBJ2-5	CASSLGRAGSVTQYF	TGCGCCAGCAGCTTGGGGAGAGCGGGATCGGTGACCCAGTACTTC
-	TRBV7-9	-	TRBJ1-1	CASSSYRQEAFF	TGTGCCAGCAGCTCCTACAGACAGGAAGCTTTCTTT
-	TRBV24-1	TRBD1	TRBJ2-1	CATSEAGTGNNEQFF	TGTGCCACCAGTGAAGCCGGGACAGGGAACAATGAGCAGTTCTTC
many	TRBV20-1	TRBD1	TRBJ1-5	CSARDLGTGDHQPQHF	TGCAGTGCTAGAGATCTCGGGACAGGGGATCATCAGCCCCAGCATTTT
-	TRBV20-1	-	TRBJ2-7	CSARSETYEQYF	TGCAGTGCTAGATCGGAAACCTACGAGCAGTACTTC
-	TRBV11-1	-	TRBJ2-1	CASSLLSGAGQFF	TGTGCCAGCAGCTTACTATCAGGGGCTGGGCAGTTCTTC
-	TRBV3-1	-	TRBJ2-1	CASSQRGDYNEQFF	TGTGCCAGCAGCCAGCGCGGAGACTACAATGAGCAGTTCTTC
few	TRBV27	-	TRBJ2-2	CASSFPGPGELFF	TGTGCCAGCAGTTTTCCGGGGCCCGGGGAGCTGTTTTTT
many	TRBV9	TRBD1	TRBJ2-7	CASSSLGTGLHEQYF	TGTGCCAGCAGCTCTCTCGGGACAGGGTTGCACGAGCAGTACTTC
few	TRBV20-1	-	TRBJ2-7	CSALPSAISPYEQYF	TGCAGTGCCTTACCCTCGGCAATTTCTCCCTACGAGCAGTACTTC
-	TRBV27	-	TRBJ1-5	CATGQPQHF	TGTGCCACAGGGCAGCCCCAGCATTTT
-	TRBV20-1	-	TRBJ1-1	CSAISPQGEGTEAFF	TGCAGTGCTATTTCCCCGCAGGGTGAGGGGACTGAAGCTTTCTTT
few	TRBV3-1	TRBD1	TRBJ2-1	CASSQATGAQFF	TGTGCCAGCAGCCAAGCCACAGGGGCGCAGTTCTTC
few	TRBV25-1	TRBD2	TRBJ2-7	CASSGTGTSQQYF	TGTGCCAGCAGTGGCACCGGGACTAGCCAGCAGTACTTC
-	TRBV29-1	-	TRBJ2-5	CSVDPPGPKETQYF	TGCAGCGTTGACCCACCGGGACCCAAAGAGACCCAGTACTTC
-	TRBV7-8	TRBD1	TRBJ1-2	CASSLRTGGYTF	TGTGCCAGCAGCTTAAGGACAGGTGGCTACACCTTC
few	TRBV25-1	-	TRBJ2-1	CASSEQGSRNEQFF	TGTGCCAGCAGTGAACAGGGCTCCCGCAATGAGCAGTTCTTC
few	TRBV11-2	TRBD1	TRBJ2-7	CASSLIGFVGQGAHEQYF	TGTGCCAGCAGCTTAATAGGATTTGTAGGACAGGGGGCCCACGAGCAGTACTTC
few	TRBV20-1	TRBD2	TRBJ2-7	CSAPRLAGGGEQYF	TGCAGTGCCCCGAGACTAGCGGGAGGAGGCGAGCAGTACTTC
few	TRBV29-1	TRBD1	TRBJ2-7	CSAVTGEGEQYF	TGCAGCGCCGTCACAGGGGAAGGCGAGCAGTACTTC
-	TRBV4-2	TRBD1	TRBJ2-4	CASSLGTGSSYF	TGTGCCAGCAGCCTCGGGACAGGGTCGTCTTACTTC